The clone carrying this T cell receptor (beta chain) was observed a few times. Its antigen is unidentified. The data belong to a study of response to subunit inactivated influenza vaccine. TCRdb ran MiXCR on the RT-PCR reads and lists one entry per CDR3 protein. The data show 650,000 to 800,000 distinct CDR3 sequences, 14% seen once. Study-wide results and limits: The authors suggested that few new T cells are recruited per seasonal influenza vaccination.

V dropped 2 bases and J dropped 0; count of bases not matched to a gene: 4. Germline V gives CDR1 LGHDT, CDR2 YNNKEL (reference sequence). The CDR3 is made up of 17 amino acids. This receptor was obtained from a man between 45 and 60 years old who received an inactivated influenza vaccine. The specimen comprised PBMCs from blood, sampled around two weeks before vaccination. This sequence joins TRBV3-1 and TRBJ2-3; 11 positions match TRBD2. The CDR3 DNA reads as TGTGCCAGCAGCCAATTGGGACTAGCGGCTAGCACAGATACGCAGTATTTT. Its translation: CASSQLGLAASTDTQYF.